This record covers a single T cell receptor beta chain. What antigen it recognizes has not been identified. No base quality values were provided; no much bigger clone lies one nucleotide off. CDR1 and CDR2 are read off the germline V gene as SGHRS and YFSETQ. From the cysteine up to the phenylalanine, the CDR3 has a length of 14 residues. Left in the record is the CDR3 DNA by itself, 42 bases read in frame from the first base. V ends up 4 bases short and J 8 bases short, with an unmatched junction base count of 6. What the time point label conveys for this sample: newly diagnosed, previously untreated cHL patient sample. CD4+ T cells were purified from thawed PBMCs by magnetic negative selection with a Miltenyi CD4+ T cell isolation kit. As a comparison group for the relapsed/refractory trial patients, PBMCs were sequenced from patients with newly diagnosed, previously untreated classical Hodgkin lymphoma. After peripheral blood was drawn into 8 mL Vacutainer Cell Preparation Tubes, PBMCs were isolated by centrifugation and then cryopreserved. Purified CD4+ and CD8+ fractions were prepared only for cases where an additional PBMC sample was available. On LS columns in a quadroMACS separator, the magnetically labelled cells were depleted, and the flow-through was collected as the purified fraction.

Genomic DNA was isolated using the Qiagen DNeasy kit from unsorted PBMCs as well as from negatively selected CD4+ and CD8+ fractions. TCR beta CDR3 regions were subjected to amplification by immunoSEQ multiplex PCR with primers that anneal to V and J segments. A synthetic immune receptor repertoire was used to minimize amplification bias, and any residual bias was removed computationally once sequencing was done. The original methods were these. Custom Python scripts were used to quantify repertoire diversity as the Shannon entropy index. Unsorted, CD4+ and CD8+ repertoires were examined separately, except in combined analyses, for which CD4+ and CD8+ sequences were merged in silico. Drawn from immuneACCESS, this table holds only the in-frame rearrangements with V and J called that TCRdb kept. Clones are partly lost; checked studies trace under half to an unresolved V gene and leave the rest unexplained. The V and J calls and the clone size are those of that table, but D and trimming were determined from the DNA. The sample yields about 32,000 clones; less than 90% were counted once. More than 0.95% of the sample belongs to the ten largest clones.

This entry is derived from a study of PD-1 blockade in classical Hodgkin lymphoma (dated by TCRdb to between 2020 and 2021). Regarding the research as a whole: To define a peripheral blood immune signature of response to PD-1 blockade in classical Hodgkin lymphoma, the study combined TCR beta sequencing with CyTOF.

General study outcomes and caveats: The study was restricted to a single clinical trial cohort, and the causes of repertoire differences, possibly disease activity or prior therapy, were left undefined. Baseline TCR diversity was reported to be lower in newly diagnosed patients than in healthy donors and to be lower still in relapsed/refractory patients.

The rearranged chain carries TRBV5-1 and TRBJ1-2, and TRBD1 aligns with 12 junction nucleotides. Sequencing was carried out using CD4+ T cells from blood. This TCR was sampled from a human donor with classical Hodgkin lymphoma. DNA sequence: TGCGCCAGCAGCCTGGGACAGGGGGCAGAGGGCTACACCTTC. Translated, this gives CASSLGQGAEGYTF.